Listed below are T cell receptor beta chains from one sample, sequenced in a study of cytomegalovirus exposure and HLA in healthy donors. Only in-frame clones appear in the TCRdb table, and some are missing; sequencing was by immunoSEQ multiplex PCR. The data show roughly 100,000 clones, about 80% seen once. Sample: PBMCs. The receptors originated from a human donor in good health. The CDR3 runs from the conserved cysteine through the conserved F or W. Each record gives: D gene, V gene, clone size, J gene, CDR3 protein, CDR3 DNA. D genes are given only for firm matches. The size of a clone is reported for some rows only, either as once, few or many, or as a class for expanded clones.

>TRBD2|TRBV30|-|TRBJ2-7
CAWRAGEYYEQYF
TGTGCCTGGAGAGCGGGGGAATACTACGAGCAGTACTTC
>-|TRBV14|-|TRBJ2-3
CASSQAGGGRLRDTQYF
TGTGCCAGCAGCCAAGCTGGGGGCGGCAGATTAAGAGATACGCAGTATTTT
>-|TRBV27|few|TRBJ1-1
CASSLGKGASEAFF
TGTGCCAGCAGTTTAGGGAAGGGAGCTTCTGAAGCTTTCTTT
>-|TRBV18|-|TRBJ2-7
CASSPRASYEQYF
TGTGCCAGCTCACCACGGGCCAGCTACGAGCAGTACTTC
>TRBD1|TRBV25-1|-|TRBJ1-2
CASSEVRTGGGYTF
TGTGCCAGCAGTGAAGTCCGGACAGGGGGTGGCTACACCTTC
>TRBD1|TRBV11-2|-|TRBJ1-2
CASSTGQGTANYGYTF
TGTGCCAGCAGCACGGGACAGGGGACCGCTAACTATGGCTACACCTTC
>-|TRBV4-1|once|TRBJ2-7
CASSQVFGAHEQYF
TGCGCCAGCAGCCAAGTTTTTGGGGCGCACGAGCAGTACTTC
>TRBD1|TRBV9|-|TRBJ1-4
CASSVDRWNEKLFF
TGTGCCAGCAGCGTGGACAGGTGGAATGAAAAACTGTTTTTT
>-|TRBV9|-|TRBJ1-1
CASSVDLKATEAFF
TGTGCCAGCAGCGTAGATCTGAAAGCAACTGAAGCTTTCTTT
>-|TRBV29-1|few|TRBJ2-1
CSVYPGGTYNEQFF
TGCAGCGTTTACCCTGGAGGGACCTACAATGAGCAGTTCTTC
>TRBD2|TRBV9|once|TRBJ2-1
CASSVAFGLAGGNEQFF
TGTGCCAGCAGCGTAGCATTCGGACTAGCGGGAGGCAATGAGCAGTTCTTC
>-|TRBV5-4|-|TRBJ1-2
CASNRGAREGSNYGYTF
TGTGCCAGCAACCGAGGGGCGCGGGAGGGATCTAACTATGGCTACACCTTC
>TRBD1|TRBV6-1|few|TRBJ2-1
CASSEDRGRSYNEQFF
TGTGCCAGCAGTGAAGACAGGGGGCGATCCTACAATGAGCAGTTCTTC
>TRBD2|TRBV28|-|TRBJ2-5
CASSPLTSGKETQYF
TGTGCCAGCAGTCCCCTGACTAGCGGAAAAGAGACCCAGTACTTC
>-|TRBV30|-|TRBJ1-1
CAEMDPGTEAFF
TGTGCCGAAATGGACCCGGGGACTGAAGCTTTCTTT
>TRBD1|TRBV7-6|once|TRBJ2-7
CASSSGQGESSSYEQYF
TGTGCCAGCAGCTCCGGACAGGGGGAGAGCAGCTCCTACGAGCAGTACTTC
>-|TRBV27|-|TRBJ1-2
CASSFNSFYGYTF
TGTGCCAGCAGTTTTAACAGCTTCTATGGCTACACCTTC
>TRBD2|TRBV5-1|-|TRBJ2-5
CASSFGRLAGETQYF
TGCGCCAGCAGCTTTGGTAGACTAGCGGGAGAGACCCAGTACTTC